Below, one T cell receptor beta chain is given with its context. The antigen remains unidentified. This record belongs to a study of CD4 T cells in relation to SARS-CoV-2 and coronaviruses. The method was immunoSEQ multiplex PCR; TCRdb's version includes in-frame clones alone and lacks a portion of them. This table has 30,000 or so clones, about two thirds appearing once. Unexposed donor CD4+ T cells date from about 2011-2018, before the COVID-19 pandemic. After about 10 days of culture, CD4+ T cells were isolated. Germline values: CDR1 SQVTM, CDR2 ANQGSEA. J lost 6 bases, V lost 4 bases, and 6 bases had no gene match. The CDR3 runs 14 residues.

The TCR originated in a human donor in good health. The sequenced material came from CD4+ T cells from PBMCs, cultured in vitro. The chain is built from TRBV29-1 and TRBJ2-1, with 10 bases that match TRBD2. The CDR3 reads CSVALAGYSNEQFF. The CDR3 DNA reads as TGCAGCGTTGCACTAGCGGGATACAGCAATGAGCAGTTCTTC.